This entry describes one TCR beta chain. Its antigen is undetermined. The germline V gene encodes CDR1 ENHRY and CDR2 SYGVKD. The V and J ends lost 9 bases and 4 bases, in that order; junction bases with no gene match: 5. The CDR3 contains 13 residues. The data originate from a study of OX40 agonist ivuxolimab in advanced cancers. Study overall: Ivuxolimab, an agonistic anti-OX40 (CD134) antibody, was given to patients. Prior anti-PD-1, anti-PD-L1 or anti-CTLA-4 therapy did not bar entry, and approximately 40% had some. Overall study results and limits: Some of the lowest clonal expansion was seen in partial responders at 0.1-3.0 mg/kg. On average, a greater number of expanded clones characterised CD8+ T cells relative to CD4+.

Generated by immunoSEQ multiplex PCR, the TCRdb table keeps only in-frame clones and is missing some. Among about 96,000 clones listed, approximately 80% were seen once. The J gene is TRBJ2-2, the V gene TRBV10-3; 7 nucleotides match TRBD1. Sequenced material: CD4+ or CD8+ T cells sorted from blood, taken in a trial of the OX40 agonist ivuxolimab. The receptor was isolated from an adult with an advanced solid tumor such as melanoma, head and neck, liver or kidney cancer. The CDR3 nucleotides are TGTGCCATAGGGGGCGCGAGCACCGGGGAGCTGTTTTTT. It yields the protein CAIGGASTGELFF.